This TCR beta chain was documented in a study of CD8+ T cells in alopecia areata. Whole-study results and caveats: TCR sharing was clearer in mice than between patients, perhaps partly owing to patient HLA diversity.

As regards this clone: What it binds is unknown.

Reverse transcribed after extraction, RNA yielded cDNA as the sequencing template. TCRdb keeps only in-frame clones here, not all; method: immunoSEQ multiplex PCR. Of under 250,000 clones listed, 57% are singletons. This CDR3 contains 13 residues. Trimming took off 1 base at V and 3 bases at J, with 7 bases between the two ends. CDR1 and CDR2 (germline): SGHRS, YFSETQ. The sequence derives from a human donor with alopecia areata. The sample consisted of CD4+ T cells sorted from blood, taken at week 0. This rearrangement joins TRBV5-1 to TRBJ1-2; D ambiguous. CDR3 amino acids: CASSLNNDYGYTF. The CDR3 region has the DNA TGCGCCAGCAGCTTGAACAACGACTATGGCTACACCTTC.